This section outlines one TCR beta chain sequence together with its context. Its antigen is still unknown. Nothing much larger sits one base from this clone, and base qualities are not available. The data stem from a study of blood T cell repertoires in COVID-19 (dated by TCRdb to about 2020). The study in broad terms: Samples covering the acute and convalescent phases of COVID-19 were provided by collaborators in the United States, Italy and Spain. Where available, HLA class I and class II types were taken from metadata supplied by the sample provider and were not determined by assay-based typing. The repertoires were released in a freely available public database meant as a resource for research on the immune response to SARS-CoV-2. Subjects who had been exposed to COVID-19, were actively infected with it, or had recovered from it provided the deeply sampled blood TCRbeta repertoires that made up the dataset. The prospective study material was composed of cDNA or gDNA derived from T cells, B-cell-depleted T cells, or PBMCs. Nearly every sample came with metadata listing a de-identified subject ID, COVID-19 status, age in years and sex. Samples were obtained from the ongoing ImmuneRACE study (first 160 participants) and from about 1,300 subjects provided by 6 global collaborators.

Study-level results and caveats: How much clinical and demographic metadata was included differed by source and by participant, and the metadata was provided uncurated.

The CDR3 runs 19 residues from the cysteine to the phenylalanine. Only the CDR3 DNA stays, 57 bases, in frame from base 1. V lost 3 bases and J lost 6 bases, and the count of bases not matched to a germline gene is 13. From a lookup of the germline V gene (reference sequence), CDR1 and CDR2 are LNHNV and YYDKDF. Another Seattle source contributed samples from volunteer blood donors who had recovered from COVID-19. Collaborating institutions collected whole blood in K2EDTA tubes following their own protocols. For TCRbeta analysis, collaborators shipped samples as frozen whole blood, isolated PBMCs, or DNA extracted from either of those sample types. The immunoSEQ Assay, a bias-controlled multiplex PCR, was used to amplify TCRbeta CDR3 regions from genomic DNA. As for the authors' bioinformatics: Within the assay, amplification of reference gene primers was used to estimate how many nucleated cells each sample contained. To quantify the absolute abundance of each unique TCRbeta CDR3 rearrangement, sequence reads were collapsed and filtered. Productive Simpson clonality was computed per sample as the square root of Simpson's diversity index over productive rearrangements. TCRdb provides this immuneACCESS table in a form limited to in-frame rearrangements. Some clones are lacking; in checked studies, under half of them reflect an unresolved V gene, and why the rest are absent is not known. The DNA was the basis for D and trimming; V, J and clone size are from that table. This sample comprises roughly 180,000 clones, about 85% of them detected only once. The ten largest clones add up to roughly 1.3% of the sample.

The rearranged segments are TRBV15 and TRBJ2-3; 15 central bases correspond to TRBD2. The sequenced material came from peripheral blood. The TCR sequence derives from a man in his sixties who had recovered from COVID-19. The nucleotide sequence is given as TGTGCCACCAGCAGTGGGACTAGCGGGGGGCCAATCCCCACGGATACGCAGTATTTT. This codes for CATSSGTSGGPIPTDTQYF. Reference TRBV15 and TRBJ2-3 proteins supply the regions before and after the CDR3; the full variable domain is: DAMVIQNPRYQVTQFGKPVTLSCSQTLNHNVMYWYQQKSSQAPKLLFHYYDKDFNNEADTPDNFQSRRPNTSFCFLDIRSPGLGDTAMYLCATSSGTSGGPIPTDTQYFGPGTRLTVL.